This T cell receptor (beta chain) was sequenced for a study of blood T cell repertoires in COVID-19. Profiled with immunoSEQ multiplex PCR; TCRdb holds only in-frame clones, not every one. Found here are some 320,000 clones, about 87% of them singletons; the top ten hold approximately 5%. The V and J ends lost 1 base and 0 bases respectively, with 10 bases between them. This CDR3 is built from 16 residues. Germline V lookup: CDR1 LGHDT, CDR2 YNNKEL (reference sequence). Membership in each cohort depended on participant-reported clinical history. The receptor's source is a woman aged 30 to 39 who had recovered from COVID-19. Sequenced input: PBMCs or T cells enriched from blood (not recorded which). This rearrangement joins TRBV3-1 (or the pseudogene TRBV3-2) to TRBJ2-4; unclear D gene. The CDR3, as DNA: TGTGCCAGCAGCCAAGGAACTACTTTAGCCAAAAACATTCAGTACTTC. Translating it yields CASSQGTTLAKNIQYF.